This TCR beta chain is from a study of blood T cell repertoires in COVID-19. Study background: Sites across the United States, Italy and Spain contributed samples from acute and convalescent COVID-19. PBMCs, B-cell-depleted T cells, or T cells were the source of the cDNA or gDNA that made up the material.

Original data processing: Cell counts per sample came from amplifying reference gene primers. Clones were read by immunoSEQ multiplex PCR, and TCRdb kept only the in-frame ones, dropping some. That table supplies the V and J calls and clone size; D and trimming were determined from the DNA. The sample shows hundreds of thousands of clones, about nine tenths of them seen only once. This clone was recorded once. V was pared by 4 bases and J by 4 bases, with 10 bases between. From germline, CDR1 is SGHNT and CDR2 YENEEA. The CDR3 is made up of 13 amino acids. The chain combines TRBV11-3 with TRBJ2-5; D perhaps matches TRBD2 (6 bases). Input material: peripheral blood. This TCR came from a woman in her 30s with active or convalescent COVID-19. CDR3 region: CASSSGVTETQYF. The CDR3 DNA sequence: TGTGCCAGCAGCTCGGGGGTGACAGAGACCCAGTACTTC.